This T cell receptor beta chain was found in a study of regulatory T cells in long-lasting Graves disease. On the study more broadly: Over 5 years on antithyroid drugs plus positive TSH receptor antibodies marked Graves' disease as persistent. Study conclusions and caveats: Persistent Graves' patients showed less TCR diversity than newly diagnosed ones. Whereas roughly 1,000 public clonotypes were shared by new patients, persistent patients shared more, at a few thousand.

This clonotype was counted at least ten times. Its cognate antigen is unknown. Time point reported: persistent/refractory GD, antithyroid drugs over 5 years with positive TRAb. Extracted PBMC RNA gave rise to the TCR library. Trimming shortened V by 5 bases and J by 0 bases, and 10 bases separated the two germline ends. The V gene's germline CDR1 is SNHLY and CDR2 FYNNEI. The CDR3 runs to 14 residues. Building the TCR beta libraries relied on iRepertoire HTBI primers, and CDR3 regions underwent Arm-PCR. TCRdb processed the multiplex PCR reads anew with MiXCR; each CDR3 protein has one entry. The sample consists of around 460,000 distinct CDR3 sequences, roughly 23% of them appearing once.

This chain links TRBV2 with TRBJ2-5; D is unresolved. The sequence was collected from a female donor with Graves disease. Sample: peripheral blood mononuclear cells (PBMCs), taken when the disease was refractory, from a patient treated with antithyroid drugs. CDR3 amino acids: CASSRDAYQETQYF. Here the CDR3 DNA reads TGTGCCAGCAGTCGAGACGCGTACCAAGAGACCCAGTACTTC.